This T cell receptor beta chain comes out of a study of T cell repertoires in cytomegalovirus infection. General study results and limits: Ex vivo, HLA-C-restricted CMV-specific TCR beta clonotypes prevailed over the rest of the response.

There are 12 residues in the CDR3. Per germline, CDR1 SGDLS and CDR2 YYNGEE. In the case of this clonotype: Its antigen is not identified. An end of the junction differs from the germline gene, which may be a read error.

Via MiXCR, TCRdb re-called the reads, giving one row per CDR3 protein. The data contain some 100,000 distinct CDR3 sequences, under 25% of them seen just once; the ten biggest clones take up around 42%. The sequence was obtained from a human donor in good health (CMV status not recorded). Some clones in this sample may be carry-over from other donors' samples. The J gene is TRBJ2-7, the V gene TRBV9; D may be TRBD2 (8 bases). Sequencing was done on a sample of CD8+ T cells from PBMCs. CDR3 bases: TGTACCAGCAGCGGGGGACAGCCGGAGCAGTACTTC. As protein: CTSSGGQPEQYF.